The 16 T cell receptor beta chains listed next were all sequenced from one sample in a study of glioma-infiltrating T cells after dendritic cell vaccination. Produced via immunoSEQ multiplex PCR; TCRdb's table is partial and in-frame only. Here the sample spans 90,000 or so clones, more than 75% being singletons. Sequencing used blood, obtained before dendritic cell vaccination. The receptor set was obtained from a human donor with glioblastoma.

The rearrangement uses TRBV5-6 and TRBJ1-5; D is unresolved. The germline CDR1 and CDR2 sequences are SGHDT and YYEEEE. There are 13 residues in the CDR3. Trimming removed 6 bases at V and 5 bases at J, with 12 bases between. In nucleotides, the CDR3 is TGTGCCAGCACCACGGGAATGTATCAGCCCCAGCATTTT. It yields the protein CASTTGMYQPQHF. Full variable domain (outside the CDR3, taken from reference TRBV5-6 and TRBJ1-5): DAGVTQSPTHLIKTRGQQVTLRCSPKSGHDTVSWYQQALGQGPQFIFQYYEEEERQRGNFPDRFSGHQFPNYSSELNVNALLLGDSALYLCASTTGMYQPQHFGDGTRLSIL.

The gene calls are TRBV7-9 and TRBJ1-2; TRBD1 agrees at 8 bases. Germline V gene sequence: CDR1 SEHNR, CDR2 FQNEAQ (reference sequence). J was trimmed by 8 bases and V by 3 bases; bases with no gene match: 5. The CDR3 totals 13 residues. The CDR3 coding sequence is TGTGCCAGCAGCTTCGGACAGGGAACAGGCTACACCTTC. This codes for CASSFGQGTGYTF.

The V gene is TRBV27, the J gene TRBJ2-3; the match to TRBD2 covers 10 bases. The ends lost 6 bases at V and 10 bases at J; junction bases unmatched: 4. This CDR3 is 12 amino acids long. CDR1 is MNHEY, CDR2 SMNVEV, per germline (reference sequence). CDR3 residues: CASRLLAGSQYF. The DNA of the CDR3 is TGTGCCAGCAGACTACTAGCGGGGTCGCAGTATTTT.

The CDR3 loop is CASSPTRGASGSGTQYF. DNA of the CDR3: TGTGCCAGCAGTCCAACGAGGGGTGCTAGCGGGAGTGGGACCCAGTACTTC. This sequence joins TRBV7-2 and TRBJ2-5, with 10 bases matching TRBD2. Germline values: CDR1 SGHTA, CDR2 FQGNSA. The CDR3 totals 17 residues. With V trimmed by 6 bases and J by 7 bases, 17 bases remained unmatched.

The chain links TRBV6-4 to TRBJ2-2; D gene uncertain. The CDR3 spans 14 residues. Per germline, CDR1 MRHNA and CDR2 SNTAGT. Trimming cost V 4 bases and J 4 bases, with 10 bases left between them. The CDR3 is CASSGQAGTGELFF. DNA of the CDR3: TGTGCCAGCAGTGGGCAGGCCGGCACCGGGGAGCTGTTTTTT.

The chain joins TRBV5-1 to TRBJ1-4; D not certain. The V end was cut by 1 base, the J end by 7 bases, with 11 bases between. The germline V gene encodes CDR1 SGHRS and CDR2 YFSETQ. The CDR3 is 14 amino acids. CDR3 sequence: CASSLLTSSEKLFF. CDR3 coding DNA: TGCGCCAGCAGCTTGTTAACGAGTAGTGAAAAACTGTTTTTT. The whole variable domain, filled in from reference TRBV5-1 and TRBJ1-4, reads KAGVTQTPRYLIKTRGQQVTLSCSPISGHRSVSWYQQTPGQGLQFLFEYFSETQRNKGNFPGRFSGRQFSNSRSEMNVSTLELGDSALYLCASSLLTSSEKLFFGSGTQLSVL.

The V call is TRBV5-1, the J call TRBJ1-2, with 8 bases identical to TRBD1. In germline, CDR1 is SGHRS, CDR2 YFSETQ. J was trimmed by 5 bases and V by 4 bases; bases with no gene match: 10. CDR3 length: 15 residues. The CDR3 DNA follows: TGCGCCAGCAGCGTTATACCGGGACAGGAGTATGGCTACACCTTC. Its translation is CASSVIPGQEYGYTF.

This clone has a handful of counts. The CDR3, as DNA: TGTGCCAGCAGCAACCGAGAGCGCTACGAGCAGTACTTC. Translation: CASSNRERYEQYF. The chain is built from TRBV5-4 and TRBJ2-7; no definite D call. V was pared by 4 bases and J by 3 bases, with 11 bases between. This CDR3 is 13 amino acids long. In germline, CDR1 is SGHNT, CDR2 YYREEE (reference sequence).

V usage is TRBV5-1 and J usage is TRBJ1-1; D unresolved. Trimming removed 0 bases at V and 1 base at J, with 7 bases between. Germline V lookup: CDR1 SGHRS, CDR2 YFSETQ. The CDR3 has 14 residues. DNA of the CDR3: TGCGCCAGCAGCTTGGATCAGGCGAACACTGAAGCTTTCTTT. Translated: CASSLDQANTEAFF. Using reference TRBV5-1 and TRBJ1-1 for the parts outside the CDR3, the full variable domain is KAGVTQTPRYLIKTRGQQVTLSCSPISGHRSVSWYQQTPGQGLQFLFEYFSETQRNKGNFPGRFSGRQFSNSRSEMNVSTLELGDSALYLCASSLDQANTEAFFGQGTRLTVV.

The genes are TRBV12-2 and TRBJ2-3; the table's D call, TRBD2, was not checked against the DNA. TRBV12-2 constitutes a pseudogene. This CDR3 is built from 16 residues. The DNA for the CDR3 is TGTGCAAGTCGCGTTCCTAGCGGGGGGGACCTTGGTACGCAGTATTTT. Translation: CASRVPSGGDLGTQYF.

This clone was recorded a few times. The gene calls are TRBV6-1 and TRBJ2-2; 8 bases are shared with TRBD2. The CDR3 covers 14 residues. Germline CDR1 MNHNS, CDR2 SASEGT. The V gene end was trimmed by 8 bases and the J gene end by 4 bases; junction bases not matched to a gene: 6. The CDR3: CASSLGLATGELFF. DNA for the CDR3: TGTGCCAGCTCATTAGGACTAGCCACCGGGGAGCTGTTTTTT.

This chain uses TRBV10-1 with TRBJ1-2; D gene ambiguous. With 3 bases removed from V and 8 bases from J, the gap between germline ends came to 7 bases. The germline V gene encodes CDR1 WNHNN and CDR2 SYGVQD (reference sequence). This CDR3 is built from 11 residues. CDR3 DNA: TGCGCCAGCAGTGACCTGGAGGGCTACACCTTC. It translates to CASSDLEGYTF.

The rearrangement uses TRBV30 and TRBJ1-1; D is possibly TRBD1 (5 bases). Germline CDR1 reads GTSNPN; CDR2 reads SVGIG (reference sequence). The CDR3 has 14 residues. Trimming removed 1 base at V and 3 bases at J, with 12 bases between. CDR3 residues: CAWSAPRVHTEAFF. DNA of the CDR3: TGTGCCTGGAGTGCCCCCAGGGTGCACACTGAAGCTTTCTTT. The full variable domain, with the rest looked up from reference TRBV30 and TRBJ1-1, is SQTIHQWPATLVQPVGSPLSLECTVEGTSNPNLYWYRQAAGRGLQLLFYSVGIGQISSEVPQNLSASRPQDRQFILSSKKLLLSDSGFYLCAWSAPRVHTEAFFGQGTRLTVV.

The chain couples TRBV4-3 to TRBJ2-3; TRBD1 matches at 7 bases. The CDR3 covers 17 residues. J lost 5 bases, V lost 0 bases, and 11 bases had no gene match. The V gene's germline CDR1 is LGHNA and CDR2 YSLEER. The CDR3 loop is CASSQDGALNRGDTQYF. The DNA for the CDR3 is TGCGCCAGCAGCCAAGATGGGGCGCTAAACAGGGGAGATACGCAGTATTTT.

V and J are TRBV5-4 and TRBJ2-5; TRBD1 matches at 9 bases. V was clipped by 4 bases and J by 4 bases; unmatched bases: 8. The CDR3 totals 15 residues. CDR1 SGHNT and CDR2 YYREEE come from the germline V gene (reference sequence). Here the CDR3 DNA reads TGTGCCAGCAGCCCGGGGACAGGGCGAATAGAGACCCAGTACTTC. This translates into CASSPGTGRIETQYF.

The chain employs TRBV18 and TRBJ2-7; 11 bases fit TRBD1. Germline values: CDR1 KGHSH, CDR2 LQKENI. This CDR3 spans 12 amino acids. V shed 4 bases, J shed 11 bases, and the junction held 4 bases outside the gene matches. Written as DNA, the CDR3 is TGTGCCAGCTCACAGGGACAGGGGGACAAGTACTTC. As protein: CASSQGQGDKYF.